This record concerns one T cell receptor (beta chain) sequence. It has no known antigen specificity. The input lacks base qualities; no much larger clone sits a single base away. The record originates from a study of OX40 agonist ivuxolimab in advanced cancers. With regard to the full study: Ivuxolimab, which targeted the costimulatory receptor OX40 (CD134), was an agonistic, fully human IgG2 monoclonal antibody. Intravenous ivuxolimab was administered to patients every 2 weeks at six dose levels: 0.01, 0.1, 0.3, 1.5, 3 and 10 mg/kg. Of the 50 to 55 patients in dose escalation, about 20 had hepatocellular carcinoma, around 15 had melanoma, 9 had renal cell carcinoma and 9 had head and neck cancer. In the dose-escalation cohort, approximately 83% of patients were male, and the mean age was 60 years with a range of about 20 to 80. Prior anti-PD-1, anti-PD-L1 or anti-CTLA-4 therapy was permitted, and checkpoint inhibitors had been received by 40% to 50% of dose-escalation patients. Partial responses occurred in three dose-escalation patients, of whom one had hepatocellular carcinoma and two had cutaneous melanoma. The point of sequencing TCRbeta in the periphery was to test whether ivuxolimab changed TCR sequence diversity and drove clonal T-cell expansion. The paper reports the monotherapy dose-escalation portion (N of about 50 patients) of the phase I ivuxolimab trial. Results and caveats for the whole study, not just this receptor: After ivuxolimab, CD8+ T cells had more expanded clones than CD4+ T cells on average. Antigen specificity was not determined for the clonally expanded peripheral T cells. Low levels of normalized T-cell clonal expansion were also shown by some nonresponding patients. Partial responders in the 0.1-3.0 mg/kg groups had among the lowest normalized peripheral clonal expansion, especially among CD8+ T cells. At doses of 0.1 to 3.0 mg/kg, clonal expansion of both CD4+ and CD8+ T cells in blood was seen between baseline and week 6.

The trial excluded patients who had a history of autoimmune disease or who were on systemic immunosuppression. Peripheral blood for TCR sequencing was drawn from every dose cohort at baseline, at cycle 4 day 1 and at cycle 7 day 1. Samples were obtained from an open-label, multicenter, first-in-human phase I dose-escalation trial of ivuxolimab. Adults with locally advanced or metastatic melanoma, renal cell carcinoma, hepatocellular carcinoma or head and neck squamous cell carcinoma were enrolled in the trial. CD4+ and CD8+ T cells were sorted separately from peripheral blood before TCR sequencing. Genomic DNA was isolated from the sorted cells so that the TCRbeta CDR3 region could be sequenced. TCRbeta CDR3 regions were sequenced using the immunoSEQ Assay. TCRdb stores this immuneACCESS table with in-frame sequences only. Part of the clones is absent; in the studies checked, under half of the shortfall reflects unresolved V genes, and no reason is known for the rest. The sample has tens of thousands of clones on record, approximately 81% of them singletons. Together, the top ten hold roughly 5.3% of the sample.

The CDR3 has 16 amino acids, counting the end cysteine and phenylalanine. Here the CDR3 DNA is all that survives: 48 bases in frame from base 1. Relative to germline, V is 3 bases shorter and J is 3 bases shorter, with 15 bases between their ends. CDR1 and CDR2, per the germline V gene, are MNHNS and SASEGT. The receptor chain draws on TRBV6-1 and TRBJ1-3; the D gene is not confidently resolved. The clonotype was recovered from an adult with an advanced solid tumor such as melanoma, head and neck, liver or kidney cancer. The sequencing used CD4+ or CD8+ T cells sorted from blood, collected in a trial of the OX40 agonist ivuxolimab. The DNA sequence is given as TGTGCCAGCAGTGAGAACTTTGGTAGGAGTGGAAACACCATATATTTT. Translated, it reads CASSENFGRSGNTIYF.